A selection of T cell receptor beta chains follows, all from one sample in a study of graft-versus-host responses after intestinal transplantation. Clones were read by immunoSEQ multiplex PCR, and TCRdb kept only the in-frame ones, dropping some. Of 85,000 to 90,000 clones in the sample, just under 95% were seen once. These TCRs are of unknown antigen specificity. The sequenced sample was unstimulated CD4+ T cells sorted from spleen or lymph node cells, obtained before intestinal transplant. Every receptor here comes from a human donor who received an intestinal transplant. Each CDR3 is given with its conserved first and last residue. Fields, in order: CDR3 protein, V gene, D gene, J gene. The D gene is left open where the match is weak.

CASSSLAGAFNEQFF	TRBV11-2	TRBD2	TRBJ2-1
CASNPGTLFMTQYF	TRBV5-1	-	-
CASSWSSGRSTYEQYF	TRBV11-2	TRBD2	-
CASSKRLATTYEQYF	TRBV19	TRBD2	TRBJ2-7
CASSTPYNEQFF	TRBV7-2	-	TRBJ2-1
CASKMGLADNYEQYF	TRBV2	TRBD2	TRBJ2-7
CAISAPPGGEQYF	TRBV10-3	TRBD2	TRBJ2-7
CASSPGGTTGELFF	TRBV18	-	TRBJ2-2
CASRAGHLANTGELFF	TRBV2	-	TRBJ2-2
CASGGWGNQPQHF	TRBV28	-	TRBJ1-5
CASSLRDREINEQFF	TRBV7-3	TRBD1	TRBJ2-1
CASGLAPSKTGGSNQPQHF	TRBV12-5	TRBD1	TRBJ1-5
CAISEPTGQGYTF	TRBV10-3	-	TRBJ1-2
CASSPWTGAKNIQYF	TRBV19	TRBD1	TRBJ2-4
CASSFRAGELFF	TRBV27	-	TRBJ2-2
CASSTTGGTVYGYTF	TRBV27	TRBD1	TRBJ1-2
CASSVDRGNTGELFF	TRBV5-1	TRBD1	TRBJ2-2
CASGAGVVVRGEKLFF	TRBV5-5	-	TRBJ1-4
CASSLGLSTDTQYF	TRBV5-6	-	TRBJ2-3
CASSEWRRETQYF	TRBV10-2	-	TRBJ2-5
CASSPRQGNYGYTF	TRBV9	TRBD1	TRBJ1-2
CSVAAGGRNTEAFF	TRBV29-1	-	TRBJ1-1
CASSVGDGYEQFF	TRBV9	-	TRBJ2-1
CASSITRDRRPGYTF	TRBV6-1	-	TRBJ1-2